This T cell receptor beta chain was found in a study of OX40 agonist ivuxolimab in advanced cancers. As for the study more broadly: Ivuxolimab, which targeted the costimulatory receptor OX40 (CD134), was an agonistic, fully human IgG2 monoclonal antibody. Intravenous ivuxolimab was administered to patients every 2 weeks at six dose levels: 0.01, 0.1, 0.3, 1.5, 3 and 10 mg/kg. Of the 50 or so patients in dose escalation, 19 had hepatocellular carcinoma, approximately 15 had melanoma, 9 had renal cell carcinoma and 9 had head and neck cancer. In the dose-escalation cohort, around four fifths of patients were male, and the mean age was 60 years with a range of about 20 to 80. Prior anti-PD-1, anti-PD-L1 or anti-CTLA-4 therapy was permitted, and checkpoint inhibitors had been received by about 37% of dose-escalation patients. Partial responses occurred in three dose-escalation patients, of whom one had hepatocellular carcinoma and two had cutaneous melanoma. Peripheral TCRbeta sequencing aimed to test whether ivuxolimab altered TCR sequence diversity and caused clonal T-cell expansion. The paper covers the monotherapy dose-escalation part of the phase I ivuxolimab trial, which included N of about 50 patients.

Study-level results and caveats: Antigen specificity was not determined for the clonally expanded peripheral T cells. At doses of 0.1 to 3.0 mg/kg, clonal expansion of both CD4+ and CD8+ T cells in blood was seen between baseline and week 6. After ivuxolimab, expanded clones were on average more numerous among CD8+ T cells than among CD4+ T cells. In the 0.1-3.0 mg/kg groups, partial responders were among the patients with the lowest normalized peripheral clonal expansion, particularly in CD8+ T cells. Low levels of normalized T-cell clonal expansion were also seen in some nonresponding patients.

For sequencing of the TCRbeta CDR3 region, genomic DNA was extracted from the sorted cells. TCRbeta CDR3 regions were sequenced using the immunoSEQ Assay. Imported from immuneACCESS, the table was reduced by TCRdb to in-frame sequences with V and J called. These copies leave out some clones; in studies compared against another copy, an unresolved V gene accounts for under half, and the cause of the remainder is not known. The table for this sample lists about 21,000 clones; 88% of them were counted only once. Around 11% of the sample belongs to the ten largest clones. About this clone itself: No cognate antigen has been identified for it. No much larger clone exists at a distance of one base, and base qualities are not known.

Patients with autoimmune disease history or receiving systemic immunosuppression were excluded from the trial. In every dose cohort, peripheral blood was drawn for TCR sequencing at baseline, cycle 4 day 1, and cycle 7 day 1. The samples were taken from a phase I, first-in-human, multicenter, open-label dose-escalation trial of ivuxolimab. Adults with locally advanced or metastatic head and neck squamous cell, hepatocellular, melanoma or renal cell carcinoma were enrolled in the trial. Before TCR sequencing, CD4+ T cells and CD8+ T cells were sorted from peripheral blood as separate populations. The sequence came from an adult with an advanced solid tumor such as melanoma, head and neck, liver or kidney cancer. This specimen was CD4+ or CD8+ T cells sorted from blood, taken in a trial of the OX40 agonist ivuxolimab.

The CDR3 region: CASSSRSSYEQYF. The DNA reads TGTGCCAGCAGTTCCCGGAGCTCCTACGAGCAGTACTTC. This chain joins TRBV27 to TRBJ2-7; the D gene lacks a confident call. CDR1 and CDR2 are drawn from the germline V gene (reference sequence): MNHEY, SMNVEV. Reading from cysteine to phenylalanine, the CDR3 counts 13 amino acids. Just CDR3 DNA is preserved here, 39 bases in frame from base 1. The junction shows trimming of 4 bases on V and 0 bases on J, plus 7 bases between the germline ends.